The 12 T cell receptor beta chains below were found in one sample sequenced in a study of T cell responses to AZD1222 COVID-19 vaccine. Produced via immunoSEQ multiplex PCR; TCRdb's table is partial and in-frame only. The sample lists 70,000 to 95,000 clones, roughly 90% seen once, with more than 4% in the top ten. Here the sequenced sample was peripheral blood, taken on day 0 of AZD1222 vaccination. Receptor source: an adult in good health.

This clone has a handful of counts. CDR3 region: CASSLARDTEAFF. CDR3 nucleotide sequence: TGTGCCAGCAGTTTGGCCAGGGACACTGAAGCTTTCTTT. The chain has TRBV6-5 and TRBJ1-1; perhaps TRBD1 as D (5 bases). Between the trimmed V and J ends, which lost 4 bases and 3 bases, there was a span of 9 bases. CDR3 length: 13 residues. Germline assignment: CDR1 MNHEY and CDR2 SVGAGI.

The chain joins TRBV19 to TRBJ1-2; TRBD1 matches at 7 bases. V was pared by 3 bases and J by 4 bases, with 14 bases of the junction left unmatched. The germline V gene encodes CDR1 LNHDA and CDR2 SQIVND (reference sequence). There are 17 residues in the CDR3. The CDR3 bases are TGTGCCAGTAGTATCCGGGACAGCCCTCTCCGTAGCTATGGCTACACCTTC. Residues: CASSIRDSPLRSYGYTF.

This chain uses TRBV11-2 with TRBJ2-5; D possibly uses TRBD1 or TRBD2 (5 bases each). V gave up 8 bases and J gave up 4 bases, with 14 bases separating them. From germline, CDR1 is SGHAT and CDR2 FQNNGV. The CDR3 has 13 residues. CDR3 region: CASATWGLETQYF. For the CDR3, the DNA is TGTGCCAGCGCGACCTGGGGGTTAGAGACCCAGTACTTC.

Only a few counts were recorded for this clone. The J gene is TRBJ1-5, the V gene TRBV3-1 (or the pseudogene TRBV3-2), with a tentative D call TRBD1 (6 bases). CDR1 LGHDT and CDR2 YNNKEL come from the germline V gene (reference sequence). V lost 3 bases and J lost 7, with 10 bases in between. The CDR3 loop spans 13 amino acids. CDR3 residues: CASSHRQVQPQHF. The CDR3 DNA reads TGTGCCAGCAGCCATAGACAGGTACAGCCCCAGCATTTT.

CDR3 in DNA: TGTGCCAGCAGCGTAGCAGAGCAGGGAGACCTTTCACCCCTCCACTTT. Amino acids: CASSVAEQGDLSPLHF. The V gene is TRBV9, the J gene TRBJ1-6; D is possibly TRBD1 (5 bases). The CDR3 is made up of 16 amino acids. Germline assignment: CDR1 SGDLS and CDR2 YYNGEE. The V end lost 0 bases, the J end lost 9 bases, and 16 bases lay between the germline ends.

The V and J genes are TRBV29-1 and TRBJ1-2; D remains unclear. The V end lost 8 bases, the J end lost 4 bases, and 8 bases lay between the germline ends. Germline values: CDR1 SQVTM, CDR2 ANQGSEA. The CDR3 loop spans 10 amino acids. The DNA for the CDR3 is TGCAGCAATGCTCTCTATGGCTACACCTTC. Amino acid sequence: CSNALYGYTF.

The rearrangement uses TRBV2 and TRBJ1-2; TRBD1 aligns across 7 bases. Germline CDR1 is SNHLY and CDR2 is FYNNEI. The CDR3 length is 14 residues. V shed 6 bases, J shed 4 bases, and the junction held 8 bases outside the gene matches. The CDR3 region has the DNA TGTGCCAGCAGAAAGGGGGCAGGAGGCTATGGCTACACCTTC. Its protein is CASRKGAGGYGYTF.

The chain is built from TRBV27 and TRBJ1-2; 7 bases are a match to TRBD1. The CDR3 extends over 15 amino acids. Per germline, CDR1 MNHEY and CDR2 SMNVEV (reference sequence). Losses at the gene ends were 3 bases for V and 2 bases for J; bases not matched to a gene: 6. Written as DNA, the CDR3 is TGTGCCAGCAGTTTGAGGCAGGGGGGGAACTATGGCTACACCTTC. This sequence encodes CASSLRQGGNYGYTF.

The DNA for the CDR3 is TGCGCCAGCAGCGCGGGGACGTACGAGCAGTACTTC. It specifies CASSAGTYEQYF. The chain carries TRBV5-1 and TRBJ2-7, with a tentative D call TRBD2 (6 bases). The V and J ends lost 4 bases and 4 bases respectively, with 9 bases between them. Germline lookup yields CDR1 SGHRS and CDR2 YFSETQ. This CDR3 contains 12 residues.

The chain has TRBV28 and TRBJ2-2, with D tentatively TRBD1 (6 bases). V lost 6 bases and J lost 6, with 14 bases in between. Per the germline V gene, CDR1 is MDHEN and CDR2 is SYDVKM. The CDR3 sequence is 14 residues long. CDR3 sequence: CASSTQGVPGELFF. CDR3 DNA sequence: TGTGCCAGCAGCACACAGGGAGTCCCCGGGGAGCTGTTTTTT. The full variable domain, rest sourced from reference TRBV28 and TRBJ2-2, is DVKVTQSSRYLVKRTGEKVFLECVQDMDHENMFWYRQDPGLGLRLIYFSYDVKMKEKGDIPEGYSVSREKKERFSLILESASTNQTSMYLCASSTQGVPGELFFGEGSRLTVL.

The rearrangement joins TRBV2 to TRBJ1-1; D perhaps matches TRBD1 (5 bases). This CDR3 is built from 12 residues. Germline assignment: CDR1 SNHLY and CDR2 FYNNEI. The V end lost 7 bases, the J end lost 11 bases, and 17 bases lay between the germline ends. CDR3: CASTGGGPGAFF. The CDR3, as DNA: TGTGCCAGCACTGGGGGAGGCCCCGGGGCTTTCTTT.

The chain joins TRBV6-6 to TRBJ1-4; D gene uncertain. The V gene lost 2 bases and the J gene lost 8 bases, with 9 bases spanning the gap. The CDR3 runs to 13 residues. CDR1 is MNHNY and CDR2 is SVGAGI in the germline V gene (reference sequence). CDR3 loop: CASSYRPVEKLFF. As DNA, the CDR3 is TGTGCCAGCAGTTACCGCCCGGTCGAAAAACTGTTTTTT.